These 13 T cell receptor beta chains share one sample of origin, sequenced in a study of blood T cell repertoires in COVID-19 (dated by TCRdb to the early 2020s). The library relied on the immunoSEQ multiplex PCR assay. Here the immuneACCESS table is served through TCRdb, limited to in-frame sequences with V and J called. Missing clones are a known gap in these copies; in checked studies unresolved V genes cover under half, and the rest lacks a known reason. A total of roughly 200,000 clones appear in this sample, 83% of them only once. The top ten hold about 1.3% of the sample. Sequenced sample: peripheral blood. These TCRs come from a woman aged 25-40 years with COVID-19, enrolled during active disease.

This clone was seen only once. The chain is built from TRBV7-8 and TRBJ2-5; D might be TRBD2 (7 bases). Germline V CDR1 and CDR2: SGHVS, FQNEAQ. The CDR3 spans 14 residues. V dropped 0 bases and J dropped 5 bases, with 10 bases sitting between them. CDR3 loop: CASSLAAGAETQYF. For the CDR3, the DNA is TGTGCCAGCAGCTTAGCGGCGGGGGCGGAGACCCAGTACTTC.

The chain couples TRBV29-1 to TRBJ2-3; 9 nucleotides line up with TRBD1. This CDR3 region has 15 residues. The germline V gene has CDR1 SQVTM and CDR2 ANQGSEA. V lost 6 bases, J lost 1 base, and 8 bases stayed unmatched. Here the CDR3 DNA reads TGCAGCGTAAGAGGTTGGGACAGGGGCACAGATACGCAGTATTTT. Protein: CSVRGWDRGTDTQYF.

This chain connects TRBV5-1 to TRBJ2-4; D may be TRBD1 (6 bases). Trimming shortened V by 1 base and J by 0 bases, and 14 bases separated the two germline ends. The CDR3 sequence is 17 residues long. In germline, CDR1 is SGHRS, CDR2 YFSETQ. DNA of the CDR3: TGCGCCAGCAGCTTGTCAGGACAGACCTTAGCCAAAAACATTCAGTACTTC. It is translated as CASSLSGQTLAKNIQYF.

The chain recombines TRBV15 with TRBJ1-2, with D possibly TRBD1 on 6 matching bases. CDR3 length equals 17 residues. The V gene's germline CDR1 is LNHNV and CDR2 YYDKDF (reference sequence). V shed 2 bases and J shed 2 bases, with 18 bases lying between them. CDR3 amino acids: CATSRKGGILTNYGYTF. For the CDR3, the DNA is TGTGCCACCAGCAGAAAAGGGGGTATTCTTACAAACTATGGCTACACCTTC.

V usage is TRBV16 and J usage is TRBJ2-3; TRBD2 agrees at 9 bases. The CDR3 runs 17 residues. J lost 4 bases, V lost 0 bases, and 8 bases had no gene match. CDR1 is KGHSY, CDR2 FQNENV, per germline. The CDR3 protein is CASSQSGVAGVADTQYF. CDR3 in DNA: TGTGCCAGCAGCCAATCCGGGGTAGCGGGAGTGGCAGATACGCAGTATTTT.

The rearrangement joins TRBV19 to TRBJ2-2; 8 bases fit TRBD2. V lost 7 bases, J lost 6 bases, and 7 bases stayed unmatched. Germline CDR1 and CDR2: LNHDA and SQIVND (reference sequence). This CDR3 is 14 amino acids long. The CDR3 DNA sequence: TGTGCCAGTAAAGGACTAGCAATTGCCGGGGAGCTGTTTTTT. Translated, it gives CASKGLAIAGELFF.

The chain recombines TRBV7-2 with TRBJ2-7; 11 positions match TRBD1. This CDR3 has 14 residues. Germline loops: CDR1 SGHTA, CDR2 FQGNSA. After removal of 6 bases from V and 4 bases from J, the junction contained 5 bases not matched to a gene. CDR3 sequence: CASSAGTGGYEQYF. The CDR3 bases are TGTGCCAGCAGTGCCGGGACAGGGGGGTACGAGCAGTACTTC.

V gene TRBV6-6 combines with J gene TRBJ1-1; D is undetermined. V was shortened by 2 bases and J by 1 base, with 11 bases between the two germline ends. The CDR3 has 15 residues. CDR1 is MNHNY and CDR2 is SVGAGI in the germline V gene (reference sequence). The CDR3 DNA sequence: TGTGCCAGCAGTTACCGGGGAACAGCGAACACTGAAGCTTTCTTT. This sequence encodes CASSYRGTANTEAFF.

The chain combines TRBV6-1 with TRBJ1-1; TRBD1 matches 7 bases. V was pared by 6 bases and J by 8 bases, with 6 bases of the junction left unmatched. The CDR3 sequence is 12 residues long. Germline CDR1 MNHNS, CDR2 SASEGT. The CDR3, as DNA: TGTGCCAGCAGCGACCCGGGACAGGAAGCTTTCTTT. This gives the protein CASSDPGQEAFF.

The chain carries TRBV29-1 and TRBJ2-1; 8 bases agree with TRBD2. This CDR3 region has 16 residues. From germline, CDR1 is SQVTM and CDR2 ANQGSEA. V lost 6 bases and J lost 6; bases outside the gene matches: 16. The CDR3 is CSVKNLRGGPGNEQFF. CDR3 in DNA: TGCAGCGTGAAAAACCTTCGGGGGGGCCCGGGCAATGAGCAGTTCTTC.

The chain employs TRBV5-4 and TRBJ2-1, with 7 nucleotides matching TRBD2. CDR3 length: 14 amino acids. Germline values: CDR1 SGHNT, CDR2 YYREEE (reference sequence). J gave up 2 bases and V 10 bases, and 9 bases lay outside the gene matches. The DNA of the CDR3 is TGTGCCTGGAACGGGGCGGGAGCCTACAATGAGCAGTTCTTC. As protein: CAWNGAGAYNEQFF. Drawing the rest from reference TRBV5-4 and TRBJ2-1, the complete variable domain is ETGVTQSPTHLIKTRGQQVTLRCSSQSGHNTVSWYQQALGQGPQFIFQYYREEENGRGNFPPRFSGLQFPNYSSELNVNALELDDSALYLCAWNGAGAYNEQFFGPGTRLTVL.

The table lists this clone with a count of one. The gene calls are TRBV6-5 and TRBJ1-2; 8 bases match TRBD1. CDR1 MNHEY and CDR2 SVGAGI come from the germline V gene. J was trimmed by 6 bases and V by 5 bases; bases with no gene match: 8. The length of the CDR3 is 14 residues. The CDR3 region has the DNA TGTGCCAGCAGTCATGGACAGGGAGATGATGGCTACACCTTC. It is translated as CASSHGQGDDGYTF.

The chain recombines TRBV5-1 with TRBJ2-1, with 10 bases matching TRBD2. Losses at the gene ends were 1 base for V and 8 bases for J; bases not matched to a gene: 6. Per the germline V gene, CDR1 is SGHRS and CDR2 is YFSETQ. This CDR3 is 15 amino acids long. DNA of the CDR3: TGCGCCAGCAGCTTGTTCAGCGGGAGGGCCGATGAGCAGTTCTTC. Amino acid sequence: CASSLFSGRADEQFF.